These 20 T cell receptor beta chains came from one sample sequenced in a study of cytotoxic CD8 clonotypes in ibrutinib-treated CLL. Method: immunoSEQ multiplex PCR; TCRdb's copy keeps in-frame clones and lacks some. This table holds approximately 140,000 clones, less than 95% found once. The sequencing used PBMCs, collected after 12 months of ibrutinib treatment. The receptors derive from a human donor with chronic lymphocytic leukemia.

The chain uses TRBV6-5 and TRBJ1-1; 8 bases match TRBD1. J gave up 3 bases and V 4 bases, and 1 base lay outside the gene matches. The CDR3 covers 13 residues. Germline-derived CDR1 and CDR2 are MNHEY and SVGAGI. The CDR3 DNA is TGTGCCAGCAGTTCAGGGGGCCACACTGAAGCTTTCTTT. As protein: CASSSGGHTEAFF.

V gene TRBV6-5 combines with J gene TRBJ2-7, with D possibly TRBD1 on 6 matching bases. The CDR3 loop spans 16 amino acids. Germline V gives CDR1 MNHEY, CDR2 SVGAGI. Trimming took off 4 bases at V and 6 bases at J, with 22 bases between the two ends. The CDR3 region is CASSSVRGSPLGEQYF. The CDR3 nucleotides are TGTGCCAGCAGTTCCGTAAGGGGGAGTCCCTTAGGCGAGCAGTACTTC.

This chain uses TRBV28 with TRBJ2-2; 8 nucleotides align to TRBD1. This CDR3 has 15 amino acids. V was pared by 3 bases and J by 4 bases, with 4 bases of the junction left unmatched. Germline V gives CDR1 MDHEN, CDR2 SYDVKM. CDR3 bases: TGTGCCAGCAGTTTTCAGGGGGCTGGCACCGGGGAGCTGTTTTTT. This sequence encodes CASSFQGAGTGELFF.

The gene calls are TRBV19 and TRBJ2-1; 9 bases agree with TRBD1. The V gene's germline CDR1 is LNHDA and CDR2 SQIVND (reference sequence). This CDR3 spans 16 amino acids. V lost 3 bases and J lost 4; bases outside the gene matches: 7. CDR3 residues: CASSIVTGTGYNEQFF. The CDR3 bases are TGTGCCAGTAGTATCGTAACCGGGACAGGGTACAATGAGCAGTTCTTC.

The J gene is TRBJ2-7, the V gene TRBV2; D tentatively reads TRBD1 or TRBD2 (5 bases each). Trimming removed 7 bases from V and 6 bases from J, with 19 bases in between. Germline V gene lookup returns CDR1 SNHLY and CDR2 FYNNEI. The CDR3 loop spans 14 amino acids. CDR3 amino acids: CASTQPGRRSEQYF. The CDR3 bases are TGTGCCAGCACACAACCGGGACGACGGTCCGAGCAGTACTTC.

This clone has only a few counts. This rearrangement joins TRBV28 to TRBJ1-2; no definite D call. The CDR3 covers 11 residues. From germline, CDR1 is MDHEN and CDR2 SYDVKM. Trimming took 6 bases from V and 4 from J, leaving 6 bases between them. The CDR3 region is CASSQTYGYTF. The CDR3 coding sequence is TGTGCCAGCAGCCAGACCTATGGCTACACCTTC.

V is TRBV14 and J is TRBJ1-4; D is undetermined. V lost 4 bases, J lost 6 bases, and 6 bases lay in between. The CDR3 loop spans 12 amino acids. Germline V gives CDR1 SGHDN, CDR2 FVKESK. The CDR3 nucleotides are TGTGCCAGCAGCCGGCGAGATGAAAAACTGTTTTTT. Translated, it gives CASSRRDEKLFF.

The chain is built from TRBV11-2 and TRBJ1-3, with D perhaps matching TRBD1 (6 bases). The CDR3 loop spans 16 amino acids. Germline V gene sequence: CDR1 SGHAT, CDR2 FQNNGV. V lost 0 bases, J lost 0 bases, and 9 bases lay in between. Here the CDR3 reads CASSLDRTVSGNTIYF. The CDR3 DNA reads TGTGCCAGCAGCTTAGACCGGACAGTCTCTGGAAACACCATATATTTT.

Turning to this clone: The junction departs from the called germline gene at one end, perhaps through a read error. CDR3 residues: CSVEEVTRRLIGGYTF. The CDR3 DNA is TGCAGCGTCGAAGAGGTCACTCGGAGGCTCATCGGGGGCTACACCTTC. The J gene is TRBJ1-2, the V gene TRBV29-1; D not certain. The CDR3 runs to 16 residues. The germline V gene encodes CDR1 SQVTM and CDR2 ANQGSEA.

The J gene is TRBJ1-1, the V gene TRBV9, with unresolved D. The CDR3 has 13 residues. Trimming pared 0 bases from V and 2 bases from J, leaving 5 bases between. The germline CDR1 and CDR2 sequences are SGDLS and YYNGEE. The chain's CDR3 is CASSVDSNTEAFF. CDR3 DNA: TGTGCCAGCAGCGTAGACAGTAACACTGAAGCTTTCTTT.

This clone was seen once. The V gene is TRBV27, the J gene TRBJ2-5; TRBD2 matches at 7 bases. The CDR3 extends over 16 amino acids. J gave up 2 bases and V 6 bases, and 12 bases lay outside the gene matches. In germline, CDR1 is MNHEY, CDR2 SMNVEV (reference sequence). The CDR3 spells CASSLKRGGWQETQYF. The CDR3 DNA reads TGTGCCAGCAGCTTAAAGCGGGGAGGGTGGCAAGAGACCCAGTACTTC.

The chain joins TRBV28 to TRBJ1-5; 7 positions match TRBD1. In germline, CDR1 is MDHEN, CDR2 SYDVKM. V trimming: 3 bases; J trimming: 11 bases; junction bases outside the gene matches: 7. The CDR3 is made up of 13 amino acids. The CDR3 here is CASSLGQQGTQHF. For the CDR3, the DNA is TGTGCCAGCAGTTTGGGGCAACAGGGGACCCAGCATTTT.

The chain carries TRBV2 and TRBJ2-1; 10 bases fit TRBD2. The CDR3 totals 16 residues. V shed 0 bases and J 9 bases; nucleotides not matched to a gene: 8. CDR1 and CDR2 from the germline V gene are SNHLY and FYNNEI. CDR3 nucleotide sequence: TGTGCCAGCAGTGAAGCGGCTAGCGGGAGCTCTGGTGAGCAGTTCTTC. It encodes CASSEAASGSSGEQFF.

This clone occurred a few times. The chain recombines TRBV28 with TRBJ1-1; D remains ambiguous. The germline gives CDR1 MDHEN, CDR2 SYDVKM. The V end was cut by 2 bases, the J end by 3 bases, with 7 bases between. The CDR3 extends over 13 amino acids. The CDR3 is CASSLDGYTEAFF. The CDR3 nucleotides are TGTGCCAGCAGTTTAGACGGTTACACTGAAGCTTTCTTT. Full variable domain (rest looked up from reference TRBV28 and TRBJ1-1): DVKVTQSSRYLVKRTGEKVFLECVQDMDHENMFWYRQDPGLGLRLIYFSYDVKMKEKGDIPEGYSVSREKKERFSLILESASTNQTSMYLCASSLDGYTEAFFGQGTRLTVV.

This clone was seen a single time. The chain joins TRBV10-3 to TRBJ2-3; 8 nucleotides agree with TRBD1. The CDR3 totals 15 residues. J lost 0 bases, V lost 6 bases, and 5 bases had no gene match. Germline V gene data show CDR1 as ENHRY and CDR2 as SYGVKD. The CDR3: CAIRATGDSTDTQYF. The CDR3 DNA reads TGTGCCATCAGGGCGACAGGGGATAGCACAGATACGCAGTATTTT.

The chain joins TRBV27 to TRBJ2-7; 9 bases are a match to TRBD1. Germline V gene sequence: CDR1 MNHEY, CDR2 SMNVEV (reference sequence). The CDR3 has 15 residues. The ends lost 6 bases at V and 5 bases at J; junction bases unmatched: 11. Written as DNA, the CDR3 is TGTGCCAGCAGGAGGGCGGGGACAGGGAGCAACGAGCAGTACTTC. Translated: CASRRAGTGSNEQYF.

The chain is built from TRBV21-1 and TRBJ2-7; the table's D call TRBD2 went unverified against the DNA. TRBV21-1 is a listed pseudogene. This CDR3 has 15 amino acids. The CDR3 protein is CASSIRDFFPYEQYF. For the CDR3, the DNA is TGTGCCAGCAGCATTCGGGACTTTTTCCCCTACGAGCAGTACTTC.

The genes are TRBV19 and TRBJ1-2; TRBD1 might be the D (5 bases). The CDR3 consists of 16 residues. The germline gives CDR1 LNHDA, CDR2 SQIVND (reference sequence). The ends were cut back, 7 bases at V and 5 bases at J, with 23 bases in the middle. Here the CDR3 reads CASTVPGPLSTYGYTF. For the CDR3, the DNA is TGTGCCAGTACCGTCCCGGGACCTTTATCCACTTATGGCTACACCTTC.

This clone was seen once. This chain uses TRBV6-5 with TRBJ2-5, with no clear D. Trimming removed 6 bases from V and 1 base from J, with 12 bases in between. Looked up from germline, CDR1 is MNHEY and CDR2 is SVGAGI. CDR3 length: 14 residues. For the CDR3, the DNA is TGTGCCAGCAGCTTTACGACGAGCCAAGAGACCCAGTACTTC. It specifies CASSFTTSQETQYF.

This clone was observed a single time. The rearrangement links TRBV4-3 to TRBJ2-1; a possible D gene is TRBD1 (6 bases). Trimming cost V 7 bases and J 4 bases, with 14 bases left between them. The germline gives CDR1 LGHNA, CDR2 YSLEER. The CDR3 contains 14 residues. CDR3 sequence: CASKQGQLYNEQFF. In DNA form, the CDR3 reads TGCGCCAGCAAACAGGGACAATTATACAATGAGCAGTTCTTC.